A selection of T cell receptor beta chains follows, all from one sample in a study of OX40 agonist ivuxolimab in advanced cancers. This table comes from immunoSEQ multiplex PCR, and its TCRdb copy is limited to in-frame clones, with some not included. The data contain roughly 50,000 clones, 86% of them singletons. The source was CD4+ or CD8+ T cells sorted from blood, collected in a trial of the OX40 agonist ivuxolimab. These receptors were obtained from an adult with an advanced solid tumor such as melanoma, head and neck, liver or kidney cancer. The CDR3 runs from the conserved cysteine through the conserved F or W. The D gene is left open where the match is weak. Clone size, where shown, is once, few, many, or a class for clones that have expanded.

J gene,D gene,V gene,clone size,CDR3 protein,CDR3 DNA
TRBJ1-1,-,TRBV7-8,once,CASSPAGGWNTEAFF,TGTGCCAGCAGTCCCGCTGGAGGCTGGAACACTGAAGCTTTCTTT
TRBJ1-5,TRBD1,TRBV4-1,-,CASSHTGGLSNQPQHF,TGCGCCAGCAGCCACACAGGGGGCCTTAGCAATCAGCCCCAGCATTTT
TRBJ2-7,TRBD1,TRBV2,-,CASSIPPGQGYEQYF,TGTGCCAGCAGTATTCCGCCGGGACAGGGCTACGAGCAGTACTTC
TRBJ1-2,-,TRBV6-5,-,CASSYDSTWDGYTF,TGTGCCAGCAGTTACGACTCAACATGGGATGGCTACACCTTC
TRBJ2-3,-,TRBV6-4,-,CASSAAGGPDTQYF,TGTGCCAGCAGTGCCGCCGGCGGGCCAGATACGCAGTATTTT
TRBJ2-2,-,TRBV4-2,-,CASSQDGSGGPGELFF,TGTGCCAGCAGCCAAGATGGATCGGGGGGCCCCGGGGAGCTGTTTTTT
TRBJ2-7,TRBD1,TRBV6-6,-,CASSYPGQGSHEQYF,TGTGCCAGCAGTTACCCCGGACAGGGATCCCACGAGCAGTACTTC
TRBJ2-5,-,TRBV6-1,few,CASSALDSTQETQYF,TGTGCCAGCAGTGCACTGGACAGCACCCAAGAGACCCAGTACTTC
TRBJ1-2,TRBD1,TRBV19,-,CASRNPLTGNYGYTF,TGTGCCAGTAGGAACCCATTGACAGGGAACTATGGCTACACCTTC
TRBJ1-3,-,TRBV7-2,-,CASSPDSTYSGNTIYF,TGTGCCAGCAGCCCGGACAGTACCTACTCTGGAAACACCATATATTTT
TRBJ2-1,-,TRBV2,few,CASSEAEVPYNEQFF,TGTGCCAGCAGTGAAGCGGAGGTCCCGTACAATGAGCAGTTCTTC
TRBJ2-3,-,TRBV6-1,once,CASSEVHHRGTDTQYF,TGTGCCAGCAGTGAAGTGCACCACAGGGGCACAGATACGCAGTATTTT
TRBJ2-7,-,TRBV6-1,-,CASSEAQGPYEQYF,TGTGCCAGCAGTGAAGCACAGGGCCCCTACGAGCAGTACTTC
TRBJ1-4,-,TRBV6-5,-,CASSEANGDPMFF,TGTGCCAGCAGTGAAGCAAATGGGGACCCTATGTTTTTT
TRBJ2-1,-,TRBV6-1,-,CASKKASDNEQFF,TGTGCCAGTAAAAAGGCTTCGGACAATGAGCAGTTCTTC
TRBJ1-5,TRBD1,TRBV6-1,few,CASDMAGGGQPQHF,TGTGCCAGCGATATGGCAGGGGGAGGTCAGCCCCAGCATTTT
TRBJ1-5,-,TRBV18,-,CASSLRRADQPQHF,TGTGCCAGCTCTCTCCGGCGGGCGGATCAGCCCCAGCATTTT
TRBJ1-6,-,TRBV18,-,CASSPPGRSNSPLHF,TGTGCCAGCTCACCGCCGGGACGGAGTAATTCACCCCTCCACTTT
TRBJ1-2,-,TRBV5-4,-,CASSRDRTDSALANYGYTF,TGTGCCAGCAGCCGAGACCGAACGGACAGTGCTCTAGCTAACTATGGCTACACCTTC
TRBJ2-5,TRBD2,TRBV19,-,CASSPRGGEETQYF,TGTGCCAGTAGTCCCCGGGGAGGGGAGGAGACCCAGTACTTC
TRBJ1-3,-,TRBV7-2,-,CASSKIQGSGNTIYF,TGTGCCAGCAGCAAAATCCAGGGGTCTGGAAACACCATATATTTT
TRBJ1-5,-,TRBV6-6,-,CASSYSSRSGNQPQHF,TGTGCCAGCAGTTACTCGAGCAGATCTGGCAATCAGCCCCAGCATTTT
TRBJ2-7,TRBD1,TRBV18,-,CASSRQGQSSYEQYF,TGTGCCAGCTCACGACAGGGCCAAAGCTCCTACGAGCAGTACTTC
TRBJ2-1,TRBD1,TRBV7-2,-,CASSLRQGAVKDEQFF,TGTGCCAGCAGCTTAAGACAGGGGGCAGTTAAGGATGAGCAGTTCTTC
TRBJ2-1,TRBD1,TRBV9,-,CASSPRSEQGNEQFF,TGTGCCAGCAGCCCCCGATCAGAACAGGGGAATGAGCAGTTCTTC
TRBJ2-3,TRBD1,TRBV18,-,CASSPQTGSTDTQYF,TGTGCCAGCTCACCACAGACAGGGAGCACAGATACGCAGTATTTT
TRBJ1-1,-,TRBV21-1,few,CASSKGLYSGEEDTEAFF,TGTGCCAGCAGCAAAGGGCTGTACAGCGGAGAGGAAGACACTGAAGCTTTCTTT
TRBJ2-7,-,TRBV10-1,-,CASSDPQTYEQYF,TGCGCCAGCAGTGACCCCCAAACCTACGAGCAGTACTTC
TRBJ1-1,-,TRBV19,few,CASSIGGGGPEAFF,TGTGCCAGTAGTATAGGGGGCGGGGGTCCTGAAGCTTTCTTT
TRBJ1-5,-,TRBV18,few,CASSPAAGRNQPQHF,TGTGCCAGCTCACCAGCGGCAGGGAGAAATCAGCCCCAGCATTTT
TRBJ2-5,-,TRBV5-5,-,CASSLWGGVQETQYF,TGTGCCAGCAGCTTGTGGGGCGGCGTTCAAGAGACCCAGTACTTC
TRBJ2-7,TRBD1,TRBV18,-,CASSRQGAEQYF,TGTGCCAGCTCAAGACAGGGGGCCGAGCAGTACTTC
TRBJ2-6,-,TRBV7-9,-,CASSLRVSGANVLTF,TGTGCCAGCAGCTTAAGGGTCTCTGGGGCCAACGTCCTGACTTTC
TRBJ1-1,-,TRBV25-1,once,CASSDAQGLNTEAFF,TGTGCCAGCAGTGACGCACAGGGCCTGAACACTGAAGCTTTCTTT
TRBJ1-2,-,TRBV20-1,-,CSAREDVGYTF,TGCAGTGCTAGAGAGGACGTTGGCTACACCTTC
TRBJ2-7,-,TRBV5-1,-,CASSPWAGARLEQYF,TGCGCCAGCAGCCCCTGGGCAGGGGCACGACTCGAGCAGTACTTC
TRBJ2-5,-,TRBV5-1,-,CASSRQGGQETQYF,TGCGCCAGCAGCCGACAGGGAGGCCAAGAGACCCAGTACTTC
TRBJ2-3,-,TRBV30,-,CAWSRRGVDTDTQYF,TGTGCCTGGAGTCGCAGGGGTGTGGACACAGATACGCAGTATTTT
TRBJ2-7,-,TRBV9,-,CASSVGESYEQYF,TGTGCCAGCAGCGTAGGGGAGTCCTACGAGCAGTACTTC
TRBJ2-2,TRBD1,TRBV19,-,CASSIAGRGHTGELFF,TGTGCCAGTAGTATAGCTGGCAGGGGGCACACCGGGGAGCTGTTTTTT
TRBJ2-2,-,TRBV5-1,-,CASSSNLRGLSNTGELFF,TGCGCCAGCAGCTCAAACCTCCGGGGGTTGTCGAACACCGGGGAGCTGTTTTTT
TRBJ1-2,-,TRBV11-2,-,CASSRTREYGYTF,TGTGCCAGCAGCCGTACCAGGGAATATGGCTACACCTTC
TRBJ1-1,-,TRBV2,once,CASNRFSESNTEAFF,TGTGCCAGCAATCGTTTCAGCGAGAGTAACACTGAAGCTTTCTTT
TRBJ2-5,TRBD2,TRBV5-6,-,CASSLRLAGGETQYF,TGTGCCAGCAGCTTGAGGCTAGCGGGCGGGGAGACCCAGTACTTC
TRBJ1-2,TRBD1,TRBV5-5,-,CASSPGQGYGYTF,TGTGCCAGCAGCCCGGGACAGGGATATGGCTACACCTTC